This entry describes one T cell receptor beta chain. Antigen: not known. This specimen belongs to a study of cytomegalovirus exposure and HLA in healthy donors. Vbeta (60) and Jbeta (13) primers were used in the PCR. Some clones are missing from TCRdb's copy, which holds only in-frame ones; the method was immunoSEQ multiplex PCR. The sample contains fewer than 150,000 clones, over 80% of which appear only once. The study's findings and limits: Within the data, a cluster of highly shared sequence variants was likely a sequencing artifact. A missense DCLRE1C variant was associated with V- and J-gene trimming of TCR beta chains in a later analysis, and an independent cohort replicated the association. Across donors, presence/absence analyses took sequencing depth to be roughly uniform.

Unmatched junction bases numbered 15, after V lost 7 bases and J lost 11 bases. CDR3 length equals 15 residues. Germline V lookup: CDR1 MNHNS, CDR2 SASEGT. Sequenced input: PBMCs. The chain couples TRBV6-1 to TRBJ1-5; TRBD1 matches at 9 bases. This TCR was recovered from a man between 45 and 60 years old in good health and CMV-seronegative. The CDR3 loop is CASTSDRGYSGAQHF. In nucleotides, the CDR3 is TGTGCCAGCACCTCGGACAGGGGCTATTCCGGGGCCCAGCATTTT.